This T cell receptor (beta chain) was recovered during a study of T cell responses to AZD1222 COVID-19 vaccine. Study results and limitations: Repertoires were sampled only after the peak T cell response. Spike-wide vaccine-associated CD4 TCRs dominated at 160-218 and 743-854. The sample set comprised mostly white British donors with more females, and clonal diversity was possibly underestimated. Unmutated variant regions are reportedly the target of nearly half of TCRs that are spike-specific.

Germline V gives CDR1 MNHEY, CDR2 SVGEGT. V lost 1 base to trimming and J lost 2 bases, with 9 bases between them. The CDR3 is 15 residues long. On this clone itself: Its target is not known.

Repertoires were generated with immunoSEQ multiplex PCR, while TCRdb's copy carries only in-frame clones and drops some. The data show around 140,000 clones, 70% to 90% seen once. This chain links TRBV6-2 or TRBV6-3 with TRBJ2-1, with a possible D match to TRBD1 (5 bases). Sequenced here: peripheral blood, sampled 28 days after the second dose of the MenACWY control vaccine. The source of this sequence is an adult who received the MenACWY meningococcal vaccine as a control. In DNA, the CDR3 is TGTGCCAGCAGTTACTTGATAGGGGCCTACAATGAGCAGTTCTTC. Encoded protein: CASSYLIGAYNEQFF.